The 5 T cell receptor beta chains in this list originate from one sample, sequenced in a study of shared clonotypes between healthy human individuals. The data were produced by immunoSEQ multiplex PCR, yet TCRdb's version contains in-frame clones alone and is incomplete. The sample lists 1.4 million or so clones, approximately 98.5% occurring once. The sample consisted of naive CD4+ T cells sorted from blood. Subset in this sample: CD45RA+ positively selected. These receptors were taken from a man aged 25 to 45 in good health.

This chain links TRBV6-1 with TRBJ1-5; D gene ambiguous. The CDR3 has 18 amino acids. V lost 0 bases and J lost 0, with 15 bases in between. CDR1 is MNHNS and CDR2 is SASEGT in the germline V gene. The CDR3 bases are TGTGCCAGCAGTGAAGCGCTTCTGGCAGGTTATAGCAATCAGCCCCAGCATTTT. Translated: CASSEALLAGYSNQPQHF.

This rearrangement joins TRBV2 to TRBJ2-3, with D possibly being TRBD1 or TRBD2 (5 bases each). The CDR3 is 14 residues long. V shed 7 bases and J shed 0 bases, with 11 bases lying between them. Germline assignment: CDR1 SNHLY and CDR2 FYNNEI. The CDR3 spells CASTGTLSTDTQYF. Written as DNA, the CDR3 is TGTGCCAGCACCGGGACCCTCAGCACAGATACGCAGTATTTT.

J is TRBJ1-3 and V is TRBV9; the D is unclear. Germline CDR1 reads SGDLS; CDR2 reads YYNGEE. CDR3 length: 16 amino acids. V lost 4 bases to trimming and J lost 0 bases, with 14 bases between them. CDR3 bases: TGTGCCAGCAGCCTGACGTCGGGCTACTCTGGAAACACCATATATTTT. Amino acids: CASSLTSGYSGNTIYF.

This clone was observed a single time. V usage is TRBV5-6 and J usage is TRBJ1-1; TRBD1 is a possible D gene (5 bases). The CDR3 is made up of 15 amino acids. V was cut by 0 bases and J by 4 bases, with 13 bases left in between. CDR1 is SGHDT and CDR2 is YYEEEE in the germline V gene. CDR3 DNA sequence: TGTGCCAGCAGCTTGGGACAGAAATTTTCCACTGAAGCTTTCTTT. The encoded protein is CASSLGQKFSTEAFF.

The rearrangement links TRBV6-1 to TRBJ1-4; D might be TRBD1 (6 bases). Germline V gene data show CDR1 as MNHNS and CDR2 as SASEGT. The CDR3 consists of 16 residues. V lost 4 bases to trimming and J lost 0 bases, with 12 bases between them. The chain's CDR3 is CASSADRKATNEKLFF. Here the CDR3 DNA reads TGTGCCAGCAGTGCGGACAGAAAAGCAACTAATGAAAAACTGTTTTTT.